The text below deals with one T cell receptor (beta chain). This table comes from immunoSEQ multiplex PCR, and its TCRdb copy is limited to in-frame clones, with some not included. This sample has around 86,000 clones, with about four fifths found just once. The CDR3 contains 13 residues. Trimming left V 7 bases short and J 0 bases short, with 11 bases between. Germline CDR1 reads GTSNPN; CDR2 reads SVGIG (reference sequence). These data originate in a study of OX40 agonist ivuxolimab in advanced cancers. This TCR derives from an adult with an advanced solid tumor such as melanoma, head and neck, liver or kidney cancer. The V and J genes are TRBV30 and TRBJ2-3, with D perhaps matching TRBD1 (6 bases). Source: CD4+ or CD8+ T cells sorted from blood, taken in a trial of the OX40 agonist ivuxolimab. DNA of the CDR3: TGTGCCTCGACAGGATCTAGCACAGATACGCAGTATTTT. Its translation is CASTGSSTDTQYF.